This T cell receptor (beta chain) was profiled in a study of cytomegalovirus exposure and HLA in healthy donors. Study-wide results and caveats: Listed as cytomegalovirus-associated were roughly 180 TCR beta chains.

This clone is a singleton in its sample. Its antigen is still unknown. 13 Jbeta primers and 60 Vbeta primers were used for the PCR. Only in-frame clones appear in the TCRdb table, and some are missing; sequencing was by immunoSEQ multiplex PCR. The sample has about 300,000 clones, about nine tenths seen once. The germline V gene encodes CDR1 SGHVS and CDR2 FQNEAQ. Between the trimmed V and J ends, which lost 5 bases and 9 bases, there was a span of 17 bases. The CDR3 extends over 14 amino acids. The rearrangement joins TRBV7-8 to TRBJ1-5; TRBD1 might be the D (6 bases). The TCR sequence derives from a man between 40 and 49 years old in good health and CMV-seropositive. Sequences were obtained from PBMCs. The CDR3 DNA reads TGTGCCAGCAGCACCCCCAAGCAGGGGCCGCCCCAGCATTTT. This encodes CASSTPKQGPPQHF.